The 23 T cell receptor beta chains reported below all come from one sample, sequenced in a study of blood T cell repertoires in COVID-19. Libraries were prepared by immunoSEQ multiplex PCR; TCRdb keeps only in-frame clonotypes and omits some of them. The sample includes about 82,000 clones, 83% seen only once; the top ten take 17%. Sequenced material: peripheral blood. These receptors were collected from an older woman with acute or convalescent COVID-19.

CDR3 bases: TGTGCCAGCAGCCAAAGGAGGCGGGGACTAGCGGGGGGATACGAGCAGTACTTC. Amino acid sequence: CASSQRRRGLAGGYEQYF. This chain links TRBV11-3 with TRBJ2-7, with 15 bases identical to TRBD2. Germline V gene lookup returns CDR1 SGHNT and CDR2 YENEEA. The CDR3 runs to 18 residues. The ends lost 5 bases at V and 4 bases at J; junction bases unmatched: 12.

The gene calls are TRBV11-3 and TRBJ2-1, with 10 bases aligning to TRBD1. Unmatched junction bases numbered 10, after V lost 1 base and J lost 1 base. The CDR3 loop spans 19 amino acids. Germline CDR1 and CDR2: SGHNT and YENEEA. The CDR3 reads CASSLVGTGATFSYNEQFF. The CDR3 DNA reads TGTGCCAGCAGCTTAGTCGGGACAGGGGCTACTTTTTCCTACAATGAGCAGTTCTTC.

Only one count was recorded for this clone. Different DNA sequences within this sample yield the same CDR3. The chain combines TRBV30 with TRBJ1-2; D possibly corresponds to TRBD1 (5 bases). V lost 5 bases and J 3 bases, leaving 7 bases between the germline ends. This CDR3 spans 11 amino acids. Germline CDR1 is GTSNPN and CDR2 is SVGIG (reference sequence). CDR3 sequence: CAWDRDYGYTF. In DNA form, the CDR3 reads TGTGCCTGGGACAGAGACTATGGCTACACCTTC. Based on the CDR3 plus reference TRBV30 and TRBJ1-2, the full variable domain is SQTIHQWPATLVQPVGSPLSLECTVEGTSNPNLYWYRQAAGRGLQLLFYSVGIGQISSEVPQNLSASRPQDRQFILSSKKLLLSDSGFYLCAWDRDYGYTFGSGTRLTVV.

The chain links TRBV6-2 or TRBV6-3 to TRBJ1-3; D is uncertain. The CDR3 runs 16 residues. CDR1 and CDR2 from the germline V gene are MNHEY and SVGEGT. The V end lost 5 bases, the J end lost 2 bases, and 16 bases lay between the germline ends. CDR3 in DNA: TGTGCCAGCAGTCAGTCCGCGGGGAATCCTGGAAACACCATATATTTT. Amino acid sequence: CASSQSAGNPGNTIYF.

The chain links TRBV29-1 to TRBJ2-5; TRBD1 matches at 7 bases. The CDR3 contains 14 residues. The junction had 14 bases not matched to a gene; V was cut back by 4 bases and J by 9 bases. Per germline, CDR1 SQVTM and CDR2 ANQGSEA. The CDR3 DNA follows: TGCAGCGTTGGAGGGGCGGAACCTCAGGGGGCCCAGTACTTC. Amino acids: CSVGGAEPQGAQYF.

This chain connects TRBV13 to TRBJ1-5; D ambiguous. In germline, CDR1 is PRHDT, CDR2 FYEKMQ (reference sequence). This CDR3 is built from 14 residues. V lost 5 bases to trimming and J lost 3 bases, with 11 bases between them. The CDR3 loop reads CASSLRDTNQPQHF. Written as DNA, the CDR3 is TGTGCCAGCAGCCTACGGGATACCAATCAGCCCCAGCATTTT.

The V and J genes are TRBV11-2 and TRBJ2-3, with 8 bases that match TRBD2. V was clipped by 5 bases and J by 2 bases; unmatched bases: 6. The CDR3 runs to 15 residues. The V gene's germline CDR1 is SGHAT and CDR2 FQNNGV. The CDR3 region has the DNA TGTGCCAGCAGCCTACGGACTAGCTACACAGATACGCAGTATTTT. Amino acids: CASSLRTSYTDTQYF.

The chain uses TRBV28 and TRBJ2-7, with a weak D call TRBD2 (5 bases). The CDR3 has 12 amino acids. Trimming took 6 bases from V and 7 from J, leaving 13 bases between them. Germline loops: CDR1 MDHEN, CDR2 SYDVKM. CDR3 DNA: TGTGCCAGCAGGAAGAGGGTGTGGGAGCAGTACTTC. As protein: CASRKRVWEQYF.

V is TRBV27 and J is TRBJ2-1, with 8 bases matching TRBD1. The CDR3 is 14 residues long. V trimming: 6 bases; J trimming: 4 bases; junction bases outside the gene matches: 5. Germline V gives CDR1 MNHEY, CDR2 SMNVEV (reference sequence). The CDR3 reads CASRPDRVYNEQFF. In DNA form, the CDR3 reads TGTGCCAGCAGGCCGGACAGGGTTTACAATGAGCAGTTCTTC.

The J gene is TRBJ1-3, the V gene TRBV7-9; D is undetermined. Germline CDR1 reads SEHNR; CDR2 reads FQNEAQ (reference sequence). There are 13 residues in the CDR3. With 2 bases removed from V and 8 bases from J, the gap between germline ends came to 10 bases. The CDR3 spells CASSLKLGDTIYF. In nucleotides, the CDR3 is TGTGCCAGCAGCTTAAAGCTCGGGGACACCATATATTTT.

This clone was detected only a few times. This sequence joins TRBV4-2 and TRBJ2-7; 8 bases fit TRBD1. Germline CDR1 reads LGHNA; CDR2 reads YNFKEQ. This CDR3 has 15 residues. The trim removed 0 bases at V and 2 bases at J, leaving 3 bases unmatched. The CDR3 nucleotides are TGTGCCAGCAGCCAAGACCCAGGGGGCCCCTACGAGCAGTACTTC. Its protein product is CASSQDPGGPYEQYF.

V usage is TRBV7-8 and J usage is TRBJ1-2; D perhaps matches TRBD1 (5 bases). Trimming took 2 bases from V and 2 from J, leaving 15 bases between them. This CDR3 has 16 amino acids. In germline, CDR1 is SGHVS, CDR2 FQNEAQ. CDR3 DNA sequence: TGTGCCAGCAGCTTAAACCCCGGGGGTATCAACTATGGCTACACCTTC. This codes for CASSLNPGGINYGYTF.

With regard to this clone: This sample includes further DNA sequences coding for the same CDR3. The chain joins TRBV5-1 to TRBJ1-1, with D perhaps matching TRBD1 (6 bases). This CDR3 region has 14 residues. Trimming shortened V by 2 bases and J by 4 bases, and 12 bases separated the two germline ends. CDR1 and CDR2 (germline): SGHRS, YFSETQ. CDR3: CASSLGGASTEAFF. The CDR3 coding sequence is TGCGCCAGCAGCTTAGGGGGGGCGAGCACTGAAGCTTTCTTT.

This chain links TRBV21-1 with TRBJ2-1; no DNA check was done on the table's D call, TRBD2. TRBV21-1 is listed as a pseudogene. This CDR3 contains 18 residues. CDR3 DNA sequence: TGTGCCAGCAGCGCACCCGATGGGACTACATCAAGGAACAATGAGCAGTTCTTC. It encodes CASSAPDGTTSRNNEQFF.

This CDR3 is CASSPTGLAGEQYF. The DNA for the CDR3 is TGTGCCAGCAGCCCAACGGGACTAGCGGGTGAGCAGTACTTC. This rearrangement joins TRBV7-2 to TRBJ2-7; 12 positions match TRBD2. After removal of 5 bases from V and 7 bases from J, the junction contained 6 bases not matched to a gene. Germline-derived CDR1 and CDR2 are SGHTA and FQGNSA. CDR3 length: 14 amino acids.

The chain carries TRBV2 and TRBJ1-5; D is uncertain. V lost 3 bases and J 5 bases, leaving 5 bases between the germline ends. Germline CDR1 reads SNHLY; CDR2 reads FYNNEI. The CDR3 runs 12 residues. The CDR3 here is CASSDRDQPQHF. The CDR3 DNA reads TGTGCCAGCAGTGACCGTGATCAGCCCCAGCATTTT.

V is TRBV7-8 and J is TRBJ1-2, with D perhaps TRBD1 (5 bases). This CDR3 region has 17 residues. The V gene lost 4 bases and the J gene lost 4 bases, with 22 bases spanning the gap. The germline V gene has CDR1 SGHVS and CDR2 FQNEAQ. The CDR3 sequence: CASSSRRGVGTSYGYTF. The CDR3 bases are TGTGCCAGCAGCTCCAGGAGGGGAGTGGGCACCTCCTATGGCTACACCTTC.

CDR3 sequence (DNA): TGTGCCTGGAGTGAGGCCGGGGGATCACCCCTCCACTTT. It yields the protein CAWSEAGGSPLHF. This chain connects TRBV30 to TRBJ1-6; TRBD1 is a possible D gene (5 bases). The CDR3 length is 13 residues. Deletions cut 1 base from V and 10 bases from J, with 11 bases between. Germline CDR1 reads GTSNPN; CDR2 reads SVGIG (reference sequence).

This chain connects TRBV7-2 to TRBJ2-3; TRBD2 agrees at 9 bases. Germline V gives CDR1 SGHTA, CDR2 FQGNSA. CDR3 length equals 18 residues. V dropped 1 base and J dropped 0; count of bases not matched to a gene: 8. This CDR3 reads CASSLEIAGDLSTDTQYF. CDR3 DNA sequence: TGTGCCAGCAGCTTAGAAATAGCGGGGGACCTAAGCACAGATACGCAGTATTTT. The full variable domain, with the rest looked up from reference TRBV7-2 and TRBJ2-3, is GAGVSQSPSNKVTEKGKDVELRCDPISGHTALYWYRQSLGQGLEFLIYFQGNSAPDKSGLPSDRFSAERTGGSVSTLTIQRTQQEDSAVYLCASSLEIAGDLSTDTQYFGPGTRLTVL.

The CDR3 DNA sequence: TGTGCCATCAGTGAGCACAGGACGAACACTGAAGCTTTCTTT. Encoded protein: CAISEHRTNTEAFF. The chain couples TRBV10-3 to TRBJ1-1; a weak D match, TRBD1 (5 bases). Trimming shortened V by 2 bases and J by 1 base, and 8 bases separated the two germline ends. CDR1 ENHRY and CDR2 SYGVKD come from the germline V gene. CDR3 length equals 14 residues.

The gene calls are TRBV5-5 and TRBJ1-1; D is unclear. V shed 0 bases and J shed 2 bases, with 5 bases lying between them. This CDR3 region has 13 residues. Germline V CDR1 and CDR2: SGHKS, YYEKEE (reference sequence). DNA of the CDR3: TGTGCCAGCAGCTTGGATCTCAACACTGAAGCTTTCTTT. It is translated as CASSLDLNTEAFF.

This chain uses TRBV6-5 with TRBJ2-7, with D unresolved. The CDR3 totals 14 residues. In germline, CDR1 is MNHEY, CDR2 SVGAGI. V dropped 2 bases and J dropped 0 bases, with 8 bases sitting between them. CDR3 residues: CASSYPGSSYEQYF. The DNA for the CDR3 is TGTGCCAGCAGTTACCCCGGTAGCTCCTACGAGCAGTACTTC.

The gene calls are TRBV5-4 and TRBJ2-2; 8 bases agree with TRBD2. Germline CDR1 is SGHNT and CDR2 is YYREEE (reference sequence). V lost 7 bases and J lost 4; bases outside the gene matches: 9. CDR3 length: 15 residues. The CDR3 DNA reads TGTGCCAGCCGATCCGATAGCGGGGCCACCGGGGAGCTGTTTTTT. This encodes CASRSDSGATGELFF.